Presented here are 32 T cell receptor beta chains from one specimen sequenced in a study of cytotoxic CD8 clonotypes in ibrutinib-treated CLL. Libraries were prepared by immunoSEQ multiplex PCR; TCRdb keeps only in-frame clonotypes and omits some of them. The sample consists of about 15,000 clones, 50% to 55% of them appearing once. The source was PBMCs, collected at an approximately 25-month disease-progression time point, from a patient treated with ibrutinib. The receptors originated from a human donor with chronic lymphocytic leukemia.

The chain has TRBV4-2 and TRBJ2-7; weak D call: TRBD2 (5 bases). This CDR3 has 16 residues. V lost 0 bases and J 3 bases, leaving 15 bases between the germline ends. The germline V gene encodes CDR1 LGHNA and CDR2 YNFKEQ. The CDR3 protein is CASSQETGIIYYEQYF. The CDR3 DNA follows: TGTGCCAGCAGCCAAGAGACCGGGATTATATACTACGAGCAGTACTTC.

The chain recombines TRBV4-1 with TRBJ2-6; unclear D gene. Germline V gives CDR1 MGHRA, CDR2 YSYEKL. V was pared by 0 bases and J by 0 bases, with 6 bases between. The CDR3 is 16 amino acids. Here the CDR3 reads CASSQDWSSGANVLTF. The CDR3 DNA follows: TGCGCCAGCAGCCAAGATTGGAGCTCTGGGGCCAACGTCCTGACTTTC.

This clone was recorded a few times. The chain joins TRBV5-1 to TRBJ1-2; D is uncertain. The CDR3 length is 14 residues. Between the trimmed V and J ends, which lost 5 bases and 7 bases, there was a span of 18 bases. Germline V gene data show CDR1 as SGHRS and CDR2 as YFSETQ. The CDR3, as DNA: TGCGCCAGCAGTGTTTCGGCAGTGGGCTCTGGCTACACCTTC. It translates to CASSVSAVGSGYTF.

This clone was counted only a few times. V usage is TRBV4-2 and J usage is TRBJ1-2, with a weak D call TRBD1 (6 bases). The V and J ends lost 0 bases and 13 bases respectively, with 15 bases between them. CDR1 and CDR2 from the germline V gene are LGHNA and YNFKEQ. CDR3 length: 13 residues. CDR3 nucleotides: TGTGCCAGCAGCCAAGACAGGGGAGGACTGTTCACCTTC. Translation gives CASSQDRGGLFTF.

The chain carries TRBV27 and TRBJ2-7, with 8 nucleotides matching TRBD1. Trimming took 5 bases from V and 4 from J; bases not matched to a gene: 13. Germline V gene lookup returns CDR1 MNHEY and CDR2 SMNVEV (reference sequence). The CDR3 extends over 16 amino acids. The CDR3 here is CASSLTGGRKLYEQYF. Written as DNA, the CDR3 is TGTGCCAGCAGTCTTACAGGGGGTAGGAAGCTTTACGAGCAGTACTTC.

This clone occurred a few times. The J gene is TRBJ1-1, the V gene TRBV2; 9 bases agree with TRBD1. V dropped 8 bases and J dropped 4; count of bases not matched to a gene: 5. CDR1 is SNHLY, CDR2 FYNNEI, per germline. This CDR3 is built from 13 residues. CDR3 DNA sequence: TGTGCCAGCGCGGGGACAGGGCCCACTGAAGCTTTCTTT. Translated, it gives CASAGTGPTEAFF.

This clone appeared a few times. The chain combines TRBV19 with TRBJ1-2, with D possibly matching TRBD1 (6 bases). CDR3 size: 17 residues. V was cut by 4 bases and J by 0 bases, with 18 bases left in between. CDR1 LNHDA and CDR2 SQIVND come from the germline V gene (reference sequence). CDR3 coding DNA: TGTGCCAGTAGTACAAAAGGGGGTGCAGTATCTAACTATGGCTACACCTTC. Protein product: CASSTKGGAVSNYGYTF.

V gene TRBV11-3 combines with J gene TRBJ1-1, with D uncertain. Trimming removed 0 bases at V and 3 bases at J, with 5 bases between. The CDR3 runs to 13 residues. The germline V gene encodes CDR1 SGHNT and CDR2 YENEEA. This CDR3 reads CASSLETDTEAFF. For the CDR3, the DNA is TGTGCCAGCAGCTTAGAGACCGACACTGAAGCTTTCTTT.

The V call is TRBV11-2, the J call TRBJ1-1; 8 bases map to TRBD1. V shed 1 base, J shed 4 bases, and the junction held 5 bases outside the gene matches. The CDR3 has 15 residues. Germline values: CDR1 SGHAT, CDR2 FQNNGV. The CDR3 sequence: CASSLGRGPGTEAFF. CDR3 nucleotides: TGTGCCAGCAGCTTAGGCAGGGGGCCGGGCACTGAAGCTTTCTTT.

The J gene is TRBJ2-1, the V gene TRBV19; 7 nucleotides match TRBD2. Germline V CDR1 and CDR2: LNHDA, SQIVND (reference sequence). V was clipped by 3 bases and J by 2 bases; unmatched bases: 7. The CDR3 runs to 16 residues. This chain's CDR3 is CASSISGGGAYNEQFF. The DNA for the CDR3 is TGTGCCAGTAGTATTTCCGGCGGGGGTGCCTACAATGAGCAGTTCTTC.

This clone was found a few times. The chain combines TRBV10-3 with TRBJ1-6; 9 bases are shared with TRBD1. The germline CDR1 and CDR2 sequences are ENHRY and SYGVKD. After removal of 4 bases from V and 9 bases from J, the junction contained 4 bases not matched to a gene. This CDR3 is 14 amino acids long. CDR3 nucleotide sequence: TGTGCCATCAGTGGACAGGGGGGAAGTTCACCCCTCCACTTT. It is translated as CAISGQGGSSPLHF.

This clone was seen more than once but under ten times. The chain is built from TRBV29-1 and TRBJ1-2; D remains ambiguous. V lost 0 bases and J 4 bases, leaving 12 bases between the germline ends. Germline V CDR1 and CDR2: SQVTM, ANQGSEA. There are 14 residues in the CDR3. CDR3 in DNA: TGCAGCGTTGAAGATCCCAGGACTCGCTATGGCTACACCTTC. This translates into CSVEDPRTRYGYTF.

The V call is TRBV19, the J call TRBJ2-7, with D tentatively TRBD2 (5 bases). The V end lost 2 bases, the J end lost 3 bases, and 11 bases lay between the germline ends. This CDR3 region has 14 residues. Germline V gene sequence: CDR1 LNHDA, CDR2 SQIVND (reference sequence). The CDR3, as DNA: TGTGCCAGTAGTATAACGGCCGGGATCTACGAGCAGTACTTC. Its protein is CASSITAGIYEQYF. Looking up the rest from reference TRBV19 and TRBJ2-7 gives the full variable domain: DGGITQSPKYLFRKEGQNVTLSCEQNLNHDAMYWYRQDPGQGLRLIYYSQIVNDFQKGDIAEGYSVSREKKESFPLTVTSAQKNPTAFYLCASSITAGIYEQYFGPGTRLTVT.

This clone was recorded a few times. The CDR3 protein is CASSDGTGVNQPQHF. The CDR3 DNA reads TGTGCCAGCAGCGACGGGACAGGGGTCAATCAGCCCCAGCATTTT. The chain carries TRBV11-2 and TRBJ1-5, with TRBD1 identical over 10 bases. This CDR3 comprises 15 residues. Trimming took 5 bases from V and 3 from J; bases not matched to a gene: 4. Germline-derived CDR1 and CDR2 are SGHAT and FQNNGV.

The rearrangement joins TRBV4-1 to TRBJ1-2; TRBD1 might be the D (5 bases). The CDR3 extends over 17 amino acids. The V gene's germline CDR1 is MGHRA and CDR2 YSYEKL. Trimming pared 1 base from V and 4 bases from J, leaving 19 bases between. CDR3 in DNA: TGCGCCAGCAGCCAAGCGGCTGCCCAGGGTGGGGGCTATGGCTACACCTTC. This translates into CASSQAAAQGGGYGYTF.

The chain recombines TRBV10-2 with TRBJ2-4, with TRBD1 matching 7 bases. Per germline, CDR1 WSHSY and CDR2 SAAADI. Losses at the gene ends were 6 bases for V and 2 bases for J; bases not matched to a gene: 19. This CDR3 region has 19 residues. CDR3 DNA: TGCGCCAGCAGGGGCGACAGGGTTTGGATGGCCGAGTCCAAAAACATTCAGTACTTC. It translates to CASRGDRVWMAESKNIQYF.

A note on this clone: Other DNA sequences in this specimen translate into the identical CDR3. The genes are TRBV25-1 and TRBJ1-2, with unresolved D. Germline lookup yields CDR1 MGHDK and CDR2 SYGVNS. The ends were cut back, 2 bases at V and 0 bases at J, with 13 bases in the middle. This CDR3 is 16 amino acids long. This CDR3 is CASSETGRLANYGYTF. The DNA for the CDR3 is TGTGCCAGCAGTGAAACTGGGAGGTTAGCTAACTATGGCTACACCTTC.

V is TRBV2 and J is TRBJ2-3; TRBD2 might be the D (6 bases). V lost 7 bases and J lost 3, with 8 bases in between. CDR1 is SNHLY and CDR2 is FYNNEI in the germline V gene. The CDR3 extends over 12 amino acids. CDR3 sequence (DNA): TGTGCCAGCACGGGGGTTACAGATACGCAGTATTTT. Its translation is CASTGVTDTQYF. Variable domain in full (rest from reference TRBV2 and TRBJ2-3): EPEVTQTPSHQVTQMGQEVILRCVPISNHLYFYWYRQILGQKVEFLVSFYNNEISEKSEIFDDQFSVERPDGSNFTLKIRSTKLEDSAMYFCASTGVTDTQYFGPGTRLTVL.

The rearrangement uses TRBV29-1 and TRBJ2-3, with D uncertain. This CDR3 is built from 13 residues. The germline V gene has CDR1 SQVTM and CDR2 ANQGSEA. Deletions cut 4 bases from V and 6 bases from J, with 14 bases between. The CDR3 nucleotides read TGCAGCGTTGCTGTGGGGTTAGGGGATACGCAGTATTTT. Translating gives CSVAVGLGDTQYF.

In this sample, this clone turned up once. This rearrangement joins TRBV4-2 to TRBJ1-2; 9 nucleotides match TRBD1. Per germline, CDR1 LGHNA and CDR2 YNFKEQ. V lost 0 bases and J lost 8; bases outside the gene matches: 4. The CDR3 totals 14 residues. The CDR3 spells CASSQDPGTGGYTF. The CDR3 nucleotides are TGTGCCAGCAGCCAAGATCCCGGGACAGGGGGCTACACCTTC.

The chain recombines TRBV30 with TRBJ2-1; 8 bases are shared with TRBD1. The CDR3 extends over 13 amino acids. V gave up 0 bases and J gave up 9 bases; unmatched junction bases: 4. CDR1 and CDR2 from the germline V gene are GTSNPN and SVGIG (reference sequence). CDR3: CAWSVSTGGEQFF. The CDR3 DNA reads TGTGCCTGGAGTGTAAGTACAGGGGGTGAGCAGTTCTTC.

Comment on this clone: A much larger clone lies a single base off, so this may be a read error. Additional DNA sequences in this sample encode the identical CDR3. V gene TRBV6-6 combines with J gene TRBJ2-7, with 7 positions matching TRBD2. CDR1 MNHNY and CDR2 SVGAGI come from the germline V gene (reference sequence). The CDR3 is 15 amino acids. The CDR3: CASSYSRGREYEQYF. CDR3 bases: TGCGCCAGCAGTTACTCTCGAGGGAGGGAGTACGAGCAGTACTTC.

The table lists this clone with a count of one. CDR3 coding DNA: TGCGCCAGCAGCTTGCAGGTTAGGACAGGGGATGGCTACACCTTC. Translation gives CASSLQVRTGDGYTF. The V and J genes are TRBV5-1 and TRBJ1-2, with 9 bases lining up with TRBD1. Germline V gene data show CDR1 as SGHRS and CDR2 as YFSETQ. The CDR3 runs 15 residues. With V trimmed by 1 base and J by 6 bases, 7 bases remained unmatched.

In its sample, this clone was seen a few times. The chain has TRBV2 and TRBJ2-3; D possibly matches TRBD1 or TRBD2 (5 bases each). Germline CDR1 is SNHLY and CDR2 is FYNNEI. The CDR3 loop spans 12 amino acids. Trimming removed 6 bases from V and 6 bases from J, with 10 bases in between. CDR3 sequence (DNA): TGTGCCAGCAGGGGGACCGCGGATACGCAGTATTTT. This translates into CASRGTADTQYF.

J is TRBJ2-1 and V is TRBV18, with 11 nucleotides matching TRBD2. This CDR3 spans 16 amino acids. V gave up 3 bases and J gave up 6 bases; unmatched junction bases: 7. Germline CDR1 is KGHSH and CDR2 is LQKENI. The CDR3 DNA follows: TGTGCCAGCTCACCGCTAGCGGGGGGTCAAATCAATGAGCAGTTCTTC. Amino acid sequence: CASSPLAGGQINEQFF.

This clone has just one count. The J gene is TRBJ2-5, the V gene TRBV19; D may be TRBD2 (6 bases). Trimming cost V 3 bases and J 5 bases, with 13 bases left between them. The V gene's germline CDR1 is LNHDA and CDR2 SQIVND (reference sequence). This CDR3 comprises 14 residues. In nucleotides, the CDR3 is TGTGCCAGTAGTATCCGGGGGTTTGAGGAGACCCAGTACTTC. Its protein product is CASSIRGFEETQYF.

This clone was counted only a few times. The genes are TRBV19 and TRBJ1-2; weak D call: TRBD1 (6 bases). The CDR3 consists of 17 residues. Germline V lookup: CDR1 LNHDA, CDR2 SQIVND (reference sequence). With 3 bases removed from V and 4 bases from J, the gap between germline ends came to 21 bases. The CDR3 protein is CASSILLSGGPIYGYTF. The CDR3 nucleotides read TGTGCCAGTAGTATCCTTCTATCCGGGGGGCCGATCTATGGCTACACCTTC.

The chain combines TRBV2 with TRBJ1-1; 10 nucleotides line up with TRBD1. J gave up 4 bases and V 6 bases, and 11 bases lay outside the gene matches. This CDR3 is built from 16 residues. CDR1 is SNHLY, CDR2 FYNNEI, per germline. The CDR3 reads CASSSSGQGVGTEAFF. CDR3 DNA: TGTGCCAGCAGCTCCTCCGGACAGGGGGTGGGCACTGAAGCTTTCTTT.

This clone appeared a few times. This chain connects TRBV11-2 to TRBJ2-1; maybe TRBD1 (8 bases). The CDR3 spans 19 residues. The germline V gene has CDR1 SGHAT and CDR2 FQNNGV. V dropped 1 base and J dropped 0 bases, with 19 bases sitting between them. CDR3 region: CASSLGGAGDRSSYNEQFF. The CDR3 DNA reads as TGTGCCAGCAGCTTAGGAGGGGCGGGGGACAGGAGCTCCTACAATGAGCAGTTCTTC.

In the case of this clone: The sample holds other DNA sequences that translate to the same CDR3. V is TRBV2 and J is TRBJ2-3; 7 bases are shared with TRBD1. V trimming: 6 bases; J trimming: 0 bases; junction bases outside the gene matches: 3. CDR1 and CDR2 from the germline V gene are SNHLY and FYNNEI. This CDR3 has 14 residues. Here the CDR3 reads CASRAGGSTDTQYF. Here the CDR3 DNA reads TGTGCCAGCAGGGCAGGGGGTAGCACAGATACGCAGTATTTT. The variable domain in full, with the rest retrieved from reference TRBV2 and TRBJ2-3, is EPEVTQTPSHQVTQMGQEVILRCVPISNHLYFYWYRQILGQKVEFLVSFYNNEISEKSEIFDDQFSVERPDGSNFTLKIRSTKLEDSAMYFCASRAGGSTDTQYFGPGTRLTVL.

The chain couples TRBV5-1 to TRBJ2-7; D might be TRBD2 (7 bases). The germline V and J ends were trimmed by 0 bases and 4 bases, with 17 bases remaining between them. This CDR3 is built from 16 residues. Germline V gene lookup returns CDR1 SGHRS and CDR2 YFSETQ. CDR3 residues: CASSLGGGEIVYEQYF. CDR3 DNA: TGCGCCAGCAGCTTGGGCGGGGGCGAGATTGTTTACGAGCAGTACTTC.

The gene calls are TRBV19 and TRBJ2-7; D unclear. Trimming took off 3 bases at V and 3 bases at J, with 9 bases between the two ends. This CDR3 has 13 amino acids. Germline-derived CDR1 and CDR2 are LNHDA and SQIVND (reference sequence). The CDR3 DNA is TGTGCCAGTAGTATGTCGGCTAGCTACGAGCAGTACTTC. This translates into CASSMSASYEQYF.